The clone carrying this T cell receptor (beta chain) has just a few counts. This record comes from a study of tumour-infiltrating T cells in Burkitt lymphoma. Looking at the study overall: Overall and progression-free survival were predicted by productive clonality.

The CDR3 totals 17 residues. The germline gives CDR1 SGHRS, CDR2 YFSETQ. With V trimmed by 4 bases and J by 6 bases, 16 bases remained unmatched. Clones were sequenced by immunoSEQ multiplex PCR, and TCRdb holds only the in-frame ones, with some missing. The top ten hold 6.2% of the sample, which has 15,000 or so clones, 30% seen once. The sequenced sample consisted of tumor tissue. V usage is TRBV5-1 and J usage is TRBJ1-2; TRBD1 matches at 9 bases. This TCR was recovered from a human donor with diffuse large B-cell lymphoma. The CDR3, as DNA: TGCGCCAGCAGCGATTTCGGATTGGGACAGGGTATTGATGGCTACACCTTC. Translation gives CASSDFGLGQGIDGYTF.